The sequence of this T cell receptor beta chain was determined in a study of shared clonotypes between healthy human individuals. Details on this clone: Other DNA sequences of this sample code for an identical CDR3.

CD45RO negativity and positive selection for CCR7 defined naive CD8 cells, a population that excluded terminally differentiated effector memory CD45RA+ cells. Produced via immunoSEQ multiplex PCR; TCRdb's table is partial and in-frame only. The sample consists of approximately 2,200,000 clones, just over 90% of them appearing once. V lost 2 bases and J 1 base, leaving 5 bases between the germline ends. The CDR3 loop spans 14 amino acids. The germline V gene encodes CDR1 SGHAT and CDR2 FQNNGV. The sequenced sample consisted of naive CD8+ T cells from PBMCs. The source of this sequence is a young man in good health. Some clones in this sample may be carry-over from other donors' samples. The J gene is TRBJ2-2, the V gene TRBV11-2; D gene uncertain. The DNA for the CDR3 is TGTGCCAGCAGCTTATACCGGAACACCGGGGAGCTGTTTTTT. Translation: CASSLYRNTGELFF.